This TCR beta chain was documented in a study of blood T cells in healthy people across ages. Overall study findings and caveats: TCR beta diversity was tightly associated with the proportion of naive T cells.

In this sample, this clonotype turned up a few times. Its specificity is not known. For the second PCR, which ran for about 7 to 12 cycles, a sample-barcoded 5' primer and a J-beta primer mix were used. Every sample returned 2.5 million or more CDR3-containing paired-end reads. MiXCR, run by TCRdb on the 5' RACE reads, gives a single entry per CDR3 protein. The sample yields 800,000 to 1,300,000 distinct CDR3 sequences, 20% to 25% seen once. Per the germline V gene, CDR1 is SGHVS and CDR2 is FQNEAQ. This CDR3 has 15 amino acids. V was clipped by 2 bases and J by 3 bases, with 14 bases between them. This sample was also put to use in a study of T cells of mothers and their children. From that second work: A few healthy Caucasian mothers, along with their six children, served as the donors. T cell clones that were persistent and microchimeric went undetected.

What was sequenced was blood. J is TRBJ2-7 and V is TRBV7-8; D is perhaps TRBD2 (5 bases). The sequence was collected from a girl between 2 and 10 years old in good health. The CDR3 DNA is TGTGCCAGCAGCTTATTGGACGGGATCTTCTACGAGCAGTACTTC. Its protein product is CASSLLDGIFYEQYF.